These 17 T cell receptor beta chains were sequenced from one sample in a study of a mutant IDH1 vaccine in newly diagnosed glioma listed by TCRdb under 2021. The library was produced with the immunoSEQ multiplex PCR assay. TCRdb retrieved this table from immuneACCESS and kept in-frame rearrangements only. Not all clones are present; in checked studies, unresolved V genes account for under half, and no reason is known for the remainder. Recorded for this sample are approximately 92,000 clones; 80% of them occurred a single time. 7% to 9% of the sample rests with the top ten. The time point label of this sample denotes: baseline, week 1 (first vaccination visit). The sample's treatment or condition label is to be understood as: pre-vaccination baseline after standard-of-care therapy. Sequencing was performed on PBMCs, taken from a glioma patient treated with radiotherapy, temozolomide or both. The receptors originated from a man aged 40-50 years with glioma.

This clone was detected once. CDR3 in amino acids: CASSNQGGSYEQYF. The CDR3 region has the DNA TGCGCCAGCAGCAACCAGGGGGGGTCTTACGAGCAGTACTTC. This chain uses TRBV5-1 with TRBJ2-7; D assignment may be TRBD1 or TRBD2 (7 bases each). Germline V gene data show CDR1 as SGHRS and CDR2 as YFSETQ. CDR3 length: 14 amino acids. Trimming left V 4 bases short and J 4 bases short, with 15 bases between. The variable domain in full, completed from reference TRBV5-1 and TRBJ2-7, reads KAGVTQTPRYLIKTRGQQVTLSCSPISGHRSVSWYQQTPGQGLQFLFEYFSETQRNKGNFPGRFSGRQFSNSRSEMNVSTLELGDSALYLCASSNQGGSYEQYFGPGTRLTVT.

The CDR3 here is CASSLGGGRSYEQYF. Written as DNA, the CDR3 is TGCGCCAGCAGCTTGGGAGGCGGGAGAAGCTACGAGCAGTACTTC. This rearrangement joins TRBV5-1 to TRBJ2-7; 7 nucleotides line up with TRBD2. J gave up 3 bases and V 0 bases, and 6 bases lay outside the gene matches. Germline-derived CDR1 and CDR2 are SGHRS and YFSETQ. There are 15 residues in the CDR3.

This sequence joins TRBV12-5 and TRBJ2-1, with 10 bases fitting TRBD2. After removal of 6 bases from V and 4 bases from J, the junction contained 6 bases not matched to a gene. CDR3 length: 15 amino acids. The germline gives CDR1 LGHNT, CDR2 FRNRAP. The CDR3, as DNA: TGTGCTAGTGGGCCAGGGACTAGCGAGTACAATGAGCAGTTCTTC. Amino acid sequence: CASGPGTSEYNEQFF.

This chain joins TRBV4-3 and TRBJ1-2; D call uncertain. Germline V CDR1 and CDR2: LGHNA, YSLEER. The CDR3 runs to 11 residues. V lost 1 base and J 5 bases, leaving 2 bases between the germline ends. The CDR3 DNA sequence: TGCGCCAGCAGCCAAGGGTATGGCTACACCTTC. Its protein is CASSQGYGYTF.

The CDR3 sequence: CAWGRQGRTDTQYF. The CDR3 DNA reads as TGTGCCTGGGGTAGACAGGGGCGCACAGATACGCAGTATTTT. The genes are TRBV30 and TRBJ2-3; 8 positions match TRBD1. Losses at the gene ends were 5 bases for V and 1 base for J; bases not matched to a gene: 5. Germline V lookup: CDR1 GTSNPN, CDR2 SVGIG (reference sequence). This CDR3 has 14 residues.

The count of this clone is one. J is TRBJ1-3 and V is TRBV10-2, with a weak D call TRBD1 (6 bases). The germline V gene encodes CDR1 WSHSY and CDR2 SAAADI. Trimming removed 8 bases at V and 0 bases at J, with 14 bases between. This CDR3 has 15 amino acids. DNA for the CDR3: TGCGCCAGCGGCCAGACAGGAAACTCTGGAAACACCATATATTTT. The encoded protein is CASGQTGNSGNTIYF.

V and J are TRBV7-9 and TRBJ2-1, with TRBD2 matching 9 bases. The CDR3 runs to 16 residues. Trimming removed 0 bases from V and 3 bases from J; junction bases left unmatched: 3. Germline CDR1 reads SEHNR; CDR2 reads FQNEAQ (reference sequence). DNA for the CDR3: TGTGCCAGCAGCTTAGCGTTGCGGGAGGGCTACAATGAGCAGTTCTTC. As protein: CASSLALREGYNEQFF.

This sequence joins TRBV4-2 and TRBJ2-7; 7 nucleotides match TRBD2. V lost 3 bases, J lost 5 bases, and 13 bases stayed unmatched. Germline assignment: CDR1 LGHNA and CDR2 YNFKEQ. There are 16 residues in the CDR3. DNA of the CDR3: TGTGCCAGCAGCCACCCTGCCGGGGAGGGCCATGACGAGCAGTACTTC. Translated, it gives CASSHPAGEGHDEQYF.

The table lists this clone with a few counts. The V and J genes are TRBV30 and TRBJ2-7; D remains ambiguous. The V and J ends lost 5 bases and 4 bases respectively, with 6 bases between them. From germline, CDR1 is GTSNPN and CDR2 SVGIG (reference sequence). CDR3 length: 10 amino acids. The CDR3 spells CAWGDYEQYF. CDR3 DNA: TGTGCCTGGGGAGATTACGAGCAGTACTTC.

V and J are TRBV2 and TRBJ1-1; the match to TRBD1 covers 8 bases. Trimming cost V 6 bases and J 3 bases; bases outside gene matches: 3. CDR1 is SNHLY, CDR2 FYNNEI, per germline. The CDR3 sequence is 13 residues long. CDR3 in amino acids: CASSAGQDTEAFF. The CDR3 nucleotides read TGTGCCAGCAGCGCGGGACAGGACACTGAAGCTTTCTTT.

This clone was counted a few times. The chain joins TRBV7-2 to TRBJ2-3; 10 nucleotides match TRBD2. Germline V gene lookup returns CDR1 SGHTA and CDR2 FQGNSA. V trimming: 1 base; J trimming: 4 bases; junction bases outside the gene matches: 8. This CDR3 comprises 17 residues. Here the CDR3 DNA reads TGTGCCAGCAGCTTAGAGTCTAGCGGGAGTGGGGCAGATACGCAGTATTTT. It codes for CASSLESSGSGADTQYF.

This clone was seen more than once but under ten times. The chain employs TRBV30 and TRBJ1-1; D is undetermined. With 0 bases removed from V and 0 bases from J, the gap between germline ends came to 5 bases. The CDR3 has 13 amino acids. Germline V gene data show CDR1 as GTSNPN and CDR2 as SVGIG (reference sequence). CDR3 in amino acids: CAWSVSVNTEAFF. The CDR3 coding sequence is TGTGCCTGGAGTGTATCCGTGAACACTGAAGCTTTCTTT.

The rearrangement joins TRBV28 to TRBJ1-5; TRBD1 matches 9 bases. CDR1 and CDR2 (germline): MDHEN, SYDVKM. The junction had 5 bases not matched to a gene; V was cut back by 4 bases and J by 7 bases. There are 14 residues in the CDR3. In nucleotides, the CDR3 is TGTGCCAGCAGTTCTAACAGGGGGCGACAGCCCCAGCATTTT. Residues: CASSSNRGRQPQHF.

This sequence joins TRBV13 and TRBJ2-7; D is unclear. The V end was cut by 4 bases, the J end by 0 bases, with 4 bases between. The CDR3 loop spans 12 amino acids. Germline-derived CDR1 and CDR2 are PRHDT and FYEKMQ (reference sequence). Here the CDR3 reads CASSSGSYEQYF. In DNA form, the CDR3 reads TGTGCCAGCAGCTCGGGCTCCTACGAGCAGTACTTC. Based on the CDR3 plus reference TRBV13 and TRBJ2-7, the full variable domain is AAGVIQSPRHLIKEKRETATLKCYPIPRHDTVYWYQQGPGQDPQFLISFYEKMQSDKGSIPDRFSAQQFSDYHSELNMSSLELGDSALYFCASSSGSYEQYFGPGTRLTVT.

The chain couples TRBV11-3 to TRBJ2-2; no definite D call. From germline, CDR1 is SGHNT and CDR2 YENEEA. Trimming removed 1 base from V and 4 bases from J, with 7 bases in between. This CDR3 is built from 14 residues. CDR3 loop: CASSLGPTTGELFF. In nucleotides, the CDR3 is TGTGCCAGCAGCTTAGGACCCACCACCGGGGAGCTGTTTTTT.

This clone was recorded a few times. The rearrangement uses TRBV5-4 and TRBJ2-7; 7 positions agree with TRBD1. The germline V gene has CDR1 SGHNT and CDR2 YYREEE (reference sequence). The CDR3 extends over 13 amino acids. V lost 1 base and J lost 3; bases outside the gene matches: 1. In DNA form, the CDR3 reads TGTGCCAGCAGCTTGCGGGACAGCTACGAGCAGTACTTC. Protein product: CASSLRDSYEQYF. Based on the CDR3 plus reference TRBV5-4 and TRBJ2-7, the full variable domain is ETGVTQSPTHLIKTRGQQVTLRCSSQSGHNTVSWYQQALGQGPQFIFQYYREEENGRGNFPPRFSGLQFPNYSSELNVNALELDDSALYLCASSLRDSYEQYFGPGTRLTVT.

V gene TRBV11-2 combines with J gene TRBJ2-1, with 7 bases aligning to TRBD1. Trimming removed 4 bases from V and 0 bases from J; junction bases left unmatched: 3. The germline V gene encodes CDR1 SGHAT and CDR2 FQNNGV. This CDR3 is 15 amino acids long. The CDR3 DNA sequence: TGTGCCAGCAGCTCCAGGGGGTCCTCCTACAATGAGCAGTTCTTC. This sequence encodes CASSSRGSSYNEQFF.